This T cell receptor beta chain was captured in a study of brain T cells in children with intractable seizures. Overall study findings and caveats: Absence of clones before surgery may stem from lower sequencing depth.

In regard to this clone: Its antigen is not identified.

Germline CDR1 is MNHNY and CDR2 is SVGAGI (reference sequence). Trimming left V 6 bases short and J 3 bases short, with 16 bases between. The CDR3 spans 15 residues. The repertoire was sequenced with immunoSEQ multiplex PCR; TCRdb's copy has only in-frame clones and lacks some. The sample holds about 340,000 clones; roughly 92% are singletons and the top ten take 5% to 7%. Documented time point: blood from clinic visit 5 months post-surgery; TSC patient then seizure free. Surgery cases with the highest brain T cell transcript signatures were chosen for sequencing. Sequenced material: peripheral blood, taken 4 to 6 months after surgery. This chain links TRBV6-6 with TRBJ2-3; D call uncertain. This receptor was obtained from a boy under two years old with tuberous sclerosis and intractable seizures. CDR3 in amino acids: CASRLRARLTDTQYF. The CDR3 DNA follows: TGTGCCAGCAGGCTTCGAGCCCGTTTAACAGATACGCAGTATTTT.